Listed below are T cell receptor beta chains from one sample, sequenced in a study of OX40 agonist ivuxolimab in advanced cancers. Some clones are missing from TCRdb's copy, which holds only in-frame ones; the method was immunoSEQ multiplex PCR. The table shows 55,000 to 70,000 clones, with 70% to 90% occurring only once. The specimen comprised CD4+ or CD8+ T cells sorted from blood, sampled in a trial of the OX40 agonist ivuxolimab. These receptors all come from an adult with an advanced solid tumor such as melanoma, head and neck, liver or kidney cancer. Each CDR3 is given with its conserved first and last residue. The order of the fields is CDR3 length, D gene, J gene, clone size, V gene, CDR3 protein, CDR3 DNA. D genes are given only for firm matches. The size entry is marked missing in some rows and otherwise reads once, few, many or a size class.

len: 16
d_gene: NA
j_gene: TRBJ1-1
abundance: NA
v_gene: TRBV4-1
CDR3aa: CASSPEGGSMNTEAFF
CDR3nt: TGCGCCAGCAGCCCAGAGGGAGGGTCCATGAACACTGAAGCTTTCTTT

len: 12
d_gene: NA
j_gene: TRBJ2-2
abundance: NA
v_gene: TRBV11-3
CDR3aa: CASSPLPGELFF
CDR3nt: TGTGCCAGCAGCCCTCTCCCGGGGGAGCTGTTTTTT

len: 14
d_gene: NA
j_gene: TRBJ2-5
abundance: NA
v_gene: TRBV5-8
CDR3aa: CASSLARSQETQYF
CDR3nt: TGTGCCAGCAGCTTGGCTCGGAGCCAAGAGACCCAGTACTTC

len: 15
d_gene: NA
j_gene: TRBJ2-2
abundance: NA
v_gene: TRBV11-3
CDR3aa: CASSFGVFNTGELFF
CDR3nt: TGTGCCAGCAGCTTTGGAGTGTTTAACACCGGGGAGCTGTTTTTT

len: 16
d_gene: NA
j_gene: TRBJ1-2
abundance: NA
v_gene: TRBV7-9
CDR3aa: CASSIPRGGAKDGYTF
CDR3nt: TGTGCCAGCAGCATTCCCCGGGGGGGGGCTAAGGATGGCTACACCTTC

len: 15
d_gene: NA
j_gene: TRBJ2-7
abundance: once
v_gene: TRBV7-2
CDR3aa: CASSLGIGGPYEQYF
CDR3nt: TGTGCCAGCAGCTTAGGGATAGGGGGACCCTACGAGCAGTACTTC

len: 14
d_gene: NA
j_gene: TRBJ2-5
abundance: NA
v_gene: TRBV28
CDR3aa: CASSLGLRQETQYF
CDR3nt: TGTGCCAGCAGTCTGGGACTGAGGCAAGAGACCCAGTACTTC

len: 16
d_gene: TRBD1
j_gene: TRBJ2-5
abundance: NA
v_gene: TRBV27
CDR3aa: CASSLRDRLRLETQYF
CDR3nt: TGTGCCAGCAGCCTACGGGACAGGCTTCGCTTAGAGACCCAGTACTTC

len: 13
d_gene: TRBD1
j_gene: TRBJ2-5
abundance: NA
v_gene: TRBV28
CDR3aa: CAGQTGGQETQYF
CDR3nt: TGTGCCGGGCAGACAGGGGGCCAAGAGACCCAGTACTTC

len: 13
d_gene: NA
j_gene: TRBJ1-1
abundance: NA
v_gene: TRBV27
CDR3aa: CASRLTSTAEAFF
CDR3nt: TGTGCCAGCAGATTAACTTCGACAGCTGAAGCTTTCTTT

len: 15
d_gene: NA
j_gene: TRBJ1-5
abundance: NA
v_gene: TRBV5-5
CDR3aa: CASSLGGISNQPQHF
CDR3nt: TGTGCCAGCAGCTTGGGGGGGATTAGCAATCAGCCCCAGCATTTT

len: 15
d_gene: NA
j_gene: TRBJ1-2
abundance: NA
v_gene: TRBV11-3
CDR3aa: CASSLMGGASYGYTF
CDR3nt: TGTGCCAGCAGCTTAATGGGGGGAGCTTCCTATGGCTACACCTTC

len: 14
d_gene: NA
j_gene: TRBJ1-5
abundance: NA
v_gene: TRBV28
CDR3aa: CASSPIGGNQPQHF
CDR3nt: TGTGCCAGCAGTCCCATCGGGGGCAATCAGCCCCAGCATTTT

len: 15
d_gene: NA
j_gene: TRBJ2-7
abundance: once
v_gene: TRBV28
CDR3aa: CASSLAGGTAYEQYF
CDR3nt: TGTGCCAGCAGTTTGGCTGGCGGGACAGCCTACGAGCAGTACTTC

len: 14
d_gene: TRBD2
j_gene: TRBJ2-7
abundance: NA
v_gene: TRBV6-5
CDR3aa: CASTLAGGPGEQYF
CDR3nt: TGTGCCAGCACCTTAGCGGGAGGGCCTGGCGAGCAGTACTTC

len: 14
d_gene: NA
j_gene: TRBJ1-3
abundance: once
v_gene: TRBV19
CDR3aa: CASSMGPGGNTIYF
CDR3nt: TGTGCCAGTAGTATGGGCCCGGGAGGAAACACCATATATTTT

len: 12
d_gene: TRBD2
j_gene: TRBJ2-1
abundance: NA
v_gene: TRBV7-9
CDR3aa: CASSPGLAEQFF
CDR3nt: TGTGCCAGCAGCCCCGGACTAGCGGAGCAGTTCTTC

len: 12
d_gene: NA
j_gene: TRBJ2-1
abundance: NA
v_gene: TRBV2
CDR3aa: CASRFSGNPDFF
CDR3nt: TGTGCCAGCAGATTTAGTGGAAATCCTGATTTCTTC

len: 12
d_gene: NA
j_gene: TRBJ2-3
abundance: NA
v_gene: TRBV7-9
CDR3aa: CASSWDSDTQYF
CDR3nt: TGTGCCAGCAGCTGGGACTCAGATACGCAGTATTTT

len: 11
d_gene: NA
j_gene: TRBJ2-3
abundance: NA
v_gene: TRBV19
CDR3aa: CASSITDTQYF
CDR3nt: TGTGCCAGTAGTATCACAGATACGCAGTATTTT

len: 14
d_gene: NA
j_gene: TRBJ2-7
abundance: NA
v_gene: TRBV5-6
CDR3aa: CASSPGSGHYEQYF
CDR3nt: TGTGCCAGCAGCCCGGGCAGCGGCCACTACGAGCAGTACTTC

len: 12
d_gene: NA
j_gene: TRBJ1-1
abundance: few
v_gene: TRBV7-9
CDR3aa: CASSFGTSEAFF
CDR3nt: TGTGCCAGCAGCTTCGGGACGAGTGAAGCTTTCTTT

len: 15
d_gene: NA
j_gene: TRBJ2-7
abundance: NA
v_gene: TRBV28
CDR3aa: CASSPSGKGTYEQYF
CDR3nt: TGTGCCAGCAGCCCCTCCGGGAAGGGGACCTACGAGCAGTACTTC

len: 13
d_gene: NA
j_gene: TRBJ2-5
abundance: NA
v_gene: TRBV11-1
CDR3aa: CASSPRPLETQYF
CDR3nt: TGTGCCAGCAGCCCCAGGCCCTTAGAGACCCAGTACTTC

len: 14
d_gene: TRBD1
j_gene: TRBJ1-2
abundance: NA
v_gene: TRBV5-1
CDR3aa: CASSLGQGVDGYTF
CDR3nt: TGCGCCAGCAGCTTGGGACAGGGGGTTGATGGCTACACCTTC

len: 15
d_gene: NA
j_gene: TRBJ2-1
abundance: few
v_gene: TRBV9
CDR3aa: CASSVGDPFQPEQFF
CDR3nt: TGTGCCAGCAGCGTAGGGGACCCCTTTCAACCTGAGCAGTTCTTC

len: 14
d_gene: NA
j_gene: TRBJ2-1
abundance: NA
v_gene: TRBV7-3
CDR3aa: CASSSGQPGVEQFF
CDR3nt: TGTGCCAGCAGCTCTGGACAACCAGGCGTTGAGCAGTTCTTC

len: 14
d_gene: NA
j_gene: TRBJ1-6
abundance: NA
v_gene: TRBV4-1
CDR3aa: CASSQDLRPTGTHF
CDR3nt: TGCGCCAGCAGCCAAGATCTACGACCGACAGGAACCCACTTT

len: 16
d_gene: NA
j_gene: TRBJ2-2
abundance: few
v_gene: TRBV6-5
CDR3aa: CASSYSIVTGIGELFF
CDR3nt: TGTGCCAGCAGTTACTCGATCGTAACGGGCATCGGGGAGCTGTTTTTT

len: 12
d_gene: NA
j_gene: TRBJ2-1
abundance: NA
v_gene: TRBV19
CDR3aa: CASSIGVVGQFF
CDR3nt: TGTGCCAGTAGTATCGGGGTAGTCGGGCAGTTCTTC

len: 15
d_gene: TRBD1
j_gene: TRBJ2-3
abundance: NA
v_gene: TRBV27
CDR3aa: CASSSGQGWADTQYF
CDR3nt: TGTGCCAGCAGTTCCGGACAGGGGTGGGCAGATACGCAGTATTTT

len: 14
d_gene: NA
j_gene: TRBJ2-1
abundance: NA
v_gene: TRBV11-3
CDR3aa: CASSPTSPDNEQFF
CDR3nt: TGTGCCAGCAGCCCGACTAGTCCGGACAATGAGCAGTTCTTC

len: 16
d_gene: TRBD2
j_gene: TRBJ2-5
abundance: once
v_gene: TRBV27
CDR3aa: CATGLRLAGKKETQYF
CDR3nt: TGTGCCACCGGCCTTAGATTAGCGGGAAAAAAAGAGACCCAGTACTTC

len: 14
d_gene: NA
j_gene: TRBJ1-6
abundance: NA
v_gene: TRBV7-9
CDR3aa: CASRGDPYNSPLHF
CDR3nt: TGTGCCTCACGGGGGGATCCTTATAATTCACCCCTCCACTTT

len: 13
d_gene: NA
j_gene: TRBJ2-7
abundance: NA
v_gene: TRBV7-2
CDR3aa: CASSPDSSYEQYF
CDR3nt: TGTGCCAGCAGCCCGGACAGTTCCTACGAGCAGTACTTC

len: 13
d_gene: NA
j_gene: TRBJ1-1
abundance: NA
v_gene: TRBV19
CDR3aa: CASSIWGHTEAFF
CDR3nt: TGTGCCAGTAGTATATGGGGACACACTGAAGCTTTCTTT

len: 14
d_gene: NA
j_gene: TRBJ1-6
abundance: NA
v_gene: TRBV30
CDR3aa: CAWSSGSYNSPLHF
CDR3nt: TGTGCCTGGAGTTCAGGGTCCTATAATTCACCCCTCCACTTT

len: 14
d_gene: TRBD1
j_gene: TRBJ2-7
abundance: NA
v_gene: TRBV6-5
CDR3aa: CASRGQGLMGEQYF
CDR3nt: TGTGCCAGCCGCGGACAGGGTTTAATGGGCGAGCAGTACTTC

len: 14
d_gene: TRBD1
j_gene: TRBJ2-7
abundance: once
v_gene: TRBV6-5
CDR3aa: CASSTRTGSYEQYF
CDR3nt: TGTGCCAGCAGTACCCGGACAGGATCTTACGAGCAGTACTTC

len: 16
d_gene: TRBD2
j_gene: TRBJ2-7
abundance: once
v_gene: TRBV27
CDR3aa: CASSSYSAGTRNEQYF
CDR3nt: TGTGCCAGCAGTTCCTATTCCGCCGGGACTAGGAACGAGCAGTACTTC

len: 15
d_gene: NA
j_gene: TRBJ2-1
abundance: NA
v_gene: TRBV7-2
CDR3aa: CASSKIRDSYNEQFF
CDR3nt: TGTGCCAGTTCTAAGATTCGGGACTCCTACAATGAGCAGTTCTTC

len: 17
d_gene: NA
j_gene: TRBJ2-1
abundance: NA
v_gene: TRBV4-3
CDR3aa: CASSQDLGIRLIGEQFF
CDR3nt: TGCGCCAGCAGCCAAGATCTCGGCATTCGCTTAATCGGTGAGCAGTTCTTC

len: 15
d_gene: NA
j_gene: TRBJ2-1
abundance: NA
v_gene: TRBV5-1
CDR3aa: CASSLLDSDYNEQFF
CDR3nt: TGCGCCAGCAGCTTGCTGGACAGCGACTACAATGAGCAGTTCTTC

len: 19
d_gene: TRBD2
j_gene: TRBJ2-7
abundance: NA
v_gene: TRBV5-5
CDR3aa: CASSIRTSGEVAGAYEQYF
CDR3nt: TGTGCCAGCAGCATCCGGACGTCGGGGGAGGTAGCGGGAGCTTACGAGCAGTACTTC

len: 13
d_gene: NA
j_gene: TRBJ1-5
abundance: NA
v_gene: TRBV10-2
CDR3aa: CASSDHSDQPQHF
CDR3nt: TGCGCCAGCAGTGACCATAGCGATCAGCCCCAGCATTTT

len: 17
d_gene: TRBD1
j_gene: TRBJ1-5
abundance: once
v_gene: TRBV4-3
CDR3aa: CASSVGTGGYSNQPQHF
CDR3nt: TGCGCCAGCAGCGTCGGGACAGGGGGCTATAGCAATCAGCCCCAGCATTTT

len: 14
d_gene: NA
j_gene: TRBJ2-5
abundance: once
v_gene: TRBV5-1
CDR3aa: CASRRGTGGETQYF
CDR3nt: TGCGCCAGTAGGAGGGGAACGGGCGGGGAGACCCAGTACTTC

len: 14
d_gene: TRBD1
j_gene: TRBJ2-7
abundance: once
v_gene: TRBV6-5
CDR3aa: CASSYSGGQDEQYF
CDR3nt: TGTGCCAGCAGTTACAGTGGGGGACAGGACGAGCAGTACTTC

len: 11
d_gene: NA
j_gene: TRBJ1-2
abundance: few
v_gene: TRBV6-1
CDR3aa: CAARTDYGYTF
CDR3nt: TGTGCCGCAAGGACAGATTATGGCTACACCTTC

len: 13
d_gene: NA
j_gene: TRBJ2-1
abundance: NA
v_gene: TRBV27
CDR3aa: CASSPYTGSKQFF
CDR3nt: TGTGCCAGCAGTCCATATACAGGGTCGAAGCAGTTCTTC

len: 17
d_gene: TRBD2
j_gene: TRBJ2-5
abundance: NA
v_gene: TRBV5-6
CDR3aa: CASSLRRLAGEMETQYF
CDR3nt: TGTGCCAGCAGCTTAAGAAGACTAGCGGGAGAGATGGAGACCCAGTACTTC

len: 19
d_gene: NA
j_gene: TRBJ2-7
abundance: NA
v_gene: TRBV27
CDR3aa: CASSLLFFGCLLQGHEQYF
CDR3nt: TGTGCCAGCAGTTTGCTTTTTTTCGGTTGCTTGCTACAGGGCCACGAGCAGTACTTC

len: 13
d_gene: NA
j_gene: TRBJ2-2
abundance: NA
v_gene: TRBV19
CDR3aa: CASSITNAGELFF
CDR3nt: TGTGCCAGTAGTATCACGAACGCCGGGGAGCTGTTTTTT